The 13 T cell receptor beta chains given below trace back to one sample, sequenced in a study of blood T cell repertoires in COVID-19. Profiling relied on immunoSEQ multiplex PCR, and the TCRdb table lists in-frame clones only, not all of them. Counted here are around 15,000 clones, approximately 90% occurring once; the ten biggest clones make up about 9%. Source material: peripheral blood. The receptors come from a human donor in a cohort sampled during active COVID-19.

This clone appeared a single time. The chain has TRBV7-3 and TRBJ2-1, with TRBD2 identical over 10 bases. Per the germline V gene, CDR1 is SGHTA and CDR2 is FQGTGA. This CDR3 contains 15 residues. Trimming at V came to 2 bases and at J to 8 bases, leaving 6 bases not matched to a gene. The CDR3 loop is CASSLPGLATYEQFF. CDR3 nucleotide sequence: TGTGCCAGCAGCTTACCGGGACTAGCGACCTATGAGCAGTTCTTC.

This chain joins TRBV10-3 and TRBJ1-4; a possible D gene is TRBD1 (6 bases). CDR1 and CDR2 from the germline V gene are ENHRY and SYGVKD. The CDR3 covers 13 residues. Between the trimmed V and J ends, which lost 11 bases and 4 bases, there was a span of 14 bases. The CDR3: CASGARGNEKLFF. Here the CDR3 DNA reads TGTGCCTCCGGGGCCAGGGGTAATGAAAAACTGTTTTTT.

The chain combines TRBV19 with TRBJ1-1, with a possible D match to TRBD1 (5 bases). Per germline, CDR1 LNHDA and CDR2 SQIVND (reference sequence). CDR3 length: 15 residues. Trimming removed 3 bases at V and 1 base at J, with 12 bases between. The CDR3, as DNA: TGTGCCAGTAGTATGATTGGGGCGACGAACACTGAAGCTTTCTTT. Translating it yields CASSMIGATNTEAFF.

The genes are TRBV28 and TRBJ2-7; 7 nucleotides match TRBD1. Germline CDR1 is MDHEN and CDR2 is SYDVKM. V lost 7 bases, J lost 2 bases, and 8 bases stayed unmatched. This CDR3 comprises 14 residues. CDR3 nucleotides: TGTGCCAGCACCAAACAGGGGATTACCTACGAGCAGTACTTC. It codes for CASTKQGITYEQYF.

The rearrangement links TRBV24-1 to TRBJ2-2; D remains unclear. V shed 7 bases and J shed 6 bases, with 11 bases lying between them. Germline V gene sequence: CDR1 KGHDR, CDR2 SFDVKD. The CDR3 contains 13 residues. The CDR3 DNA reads TGTGCCACCAGCGGTCCAGAGGCCGGGGAGCTGTTTTTT. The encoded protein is CATSGPEAGELFF.

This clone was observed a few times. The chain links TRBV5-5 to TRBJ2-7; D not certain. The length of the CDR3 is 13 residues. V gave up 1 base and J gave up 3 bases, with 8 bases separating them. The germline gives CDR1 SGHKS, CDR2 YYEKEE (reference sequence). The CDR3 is CASSLTAFYEQYF. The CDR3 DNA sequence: TGTGCCAGCAGCTTGACAGCTTTCTACGAGCAGTACTTC.

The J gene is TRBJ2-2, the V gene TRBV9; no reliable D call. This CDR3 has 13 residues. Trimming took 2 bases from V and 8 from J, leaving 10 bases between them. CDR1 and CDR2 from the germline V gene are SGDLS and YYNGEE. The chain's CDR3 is CASSVRPTGELFF. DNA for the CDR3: TGTGCCAGCAGCGTGAGGCCCACAGGGGAGCTGTTTTTT.

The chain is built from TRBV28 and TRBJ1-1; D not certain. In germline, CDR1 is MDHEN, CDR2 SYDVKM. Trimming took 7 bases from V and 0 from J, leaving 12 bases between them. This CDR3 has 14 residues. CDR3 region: CASIRVRMNTEAFF. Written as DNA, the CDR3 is TGTGCCAGCATCCGGGTAAGAATGAACACTGAAGCTTTCTTT.

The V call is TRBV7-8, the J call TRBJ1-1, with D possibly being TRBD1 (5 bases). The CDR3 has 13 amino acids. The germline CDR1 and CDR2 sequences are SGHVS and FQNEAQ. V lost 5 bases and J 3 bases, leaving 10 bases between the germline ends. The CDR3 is CASSIRQYTEAFF. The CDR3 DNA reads TGTGCCAGCAGCATTCGACAGTACACTGAAGCTTTCTTT.

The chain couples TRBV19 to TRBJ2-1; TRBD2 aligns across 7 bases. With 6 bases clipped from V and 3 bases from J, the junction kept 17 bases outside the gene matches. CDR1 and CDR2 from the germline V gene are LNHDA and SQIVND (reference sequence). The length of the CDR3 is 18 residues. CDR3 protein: CASSRTFGPGLRYNEQFF. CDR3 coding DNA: TGTGCCAGTAGCAGGACATTCGGACCGGGACTACGCTACAATGAGCAGTTCTTC.

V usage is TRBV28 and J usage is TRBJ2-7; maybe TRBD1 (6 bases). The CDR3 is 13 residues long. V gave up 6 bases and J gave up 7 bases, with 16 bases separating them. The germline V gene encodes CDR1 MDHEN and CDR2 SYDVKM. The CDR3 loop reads CASSRQVTREQYF. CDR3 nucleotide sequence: TGTGCCAGCAGCCGACAGGTGACAAGGGAGCAGTACTTC.

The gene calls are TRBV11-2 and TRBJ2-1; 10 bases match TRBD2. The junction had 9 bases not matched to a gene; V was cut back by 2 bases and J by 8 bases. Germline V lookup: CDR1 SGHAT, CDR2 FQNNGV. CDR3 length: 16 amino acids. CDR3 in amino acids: CASSLNSGRAGYEQFF. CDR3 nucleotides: TGTGCCAGCAGCTTAAACAGCGGGAGGGCCGGGTATGAGCAGTTCTTC.

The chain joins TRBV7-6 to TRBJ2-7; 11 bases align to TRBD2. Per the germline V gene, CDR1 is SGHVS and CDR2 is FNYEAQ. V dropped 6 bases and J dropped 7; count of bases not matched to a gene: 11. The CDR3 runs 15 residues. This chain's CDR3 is CASRRTSGPPGEQYF. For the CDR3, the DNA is TGTGCCAGCAGACGGACTAGCGGGCCTCCGGGGGAGCAGTACTTC. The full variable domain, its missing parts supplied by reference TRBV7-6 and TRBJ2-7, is GAGVSQSPRYKVTKRGQDVALRCDPISGHVSLYWYRQALGQGPEFLTYFNYEAQQDKSGLPNDRFSAERPEGSISTLTIQRTEQRDSAMYRCASRRTSGPPGEQYFGPGTRLTVT.